The clone carrying this T cell receptor (beta chain) appeared a single time. Primed by a sample-barcoded 5' primer and a J-beta primer mix, a second PCR proceeded for roughly 7 to 11 cycles. TCRdb re-derived calls from the 5' RACE reads in MiXCR, one entry per CDR3 protein. The table has 1.5 million to 2 million distinct CDR3 sequences, around 50% seen once. This specimen belongs to a study of blood T cells in healthy people across ages. CDR3 length equals 14 residues. V lost 2 bases, J lost 12 bases, and 17 bases lay in between. CDR1 is MNHEY and CDR2 is SMNVEV in the germline V gene (reference sequence).

This sequence joins TRBV27 and TRBJ2-1; D remains unclear. Specimen: blood. This receptor was obtained from a woman in her forties in good health. In DNA form, the CDR3 reads TGTGCCAGCAGTTTAATTGTCTCTGGGTCGATGCAGTTCTTC. This encodes CASSLIVSGSMQFF.